The 5 T cell receptor beta chains below were found in one sample sequenced in a study of T cell responses to AZD1222 COVID-19 vaccine. The repertoire was sequenced with immunoSEQ multiplex PCR; TCRdb's copy has only in-frame clones and lacks some. The top ten hold over 1.5% of the sample, which has 200,000 to 250,000 clones, roughly 94% seen once. Specimen: peripheral blood, collected 28 days after the second dose of the MenACWY control vaccine. The receptors originated from an adult who received the MenACWY meningococcal vaccine as a control.

This sequence joins TRBV10-3 and TRBJ1-6; D gene ambiguous. This CDR3 region has 13 residues. Germline CDR1 ENHRY, CDR2 SYGVKD. V was pared by 7 bases and J by 0 bases, with 4 bases between. DNA for the CDR3: TGTGCCATCACTTACTCCTATAATTCACCCCTCCACTTT. Residues: CAITYSYNSPLHF.

V usage is TRBV19 and J usage is TRBJ2-6; D not certain. Germline lookup yields CDR1 LNHDA and CDR2 SQIVND (reference sequence). The CDR3 contains 17 residues. The V gene lost 3 bases and the J gene lost 0 bases, with 12 bases spanning the gap. CDR3 DNA sequence: TGTGCCAGTAGTATCGGCTTAGTTGACTCTGGGGCCAACGTCCTGACTTTC. Its protein is CASSIGLVDSGANVLTF.

The rearrangement links TRBV19 to TRBJ2-5; D uncertain. V lost 4 bases and J lost 0, with 3 bases in between. The germline CDR1 and CDR2 sequences are LNHDA and SQIVND (reference sequence). CDR3 size: 12 residues. CDR3 residues: CASSRDQETQYF. The CDR3 DNA reads as TGTGCCAGTAGTAGGGACCAAGAGACCCAGTACTTC.

V is TRBV6-5 and J is TRBJ1-4, with 11 bases matching TRBD1. This CDR3 is built from 13 residues. Germline V gene data show CDR1 as MNHEY and CDR2 as SVGAGI. J was trimmed by 8 bases and V by 6 bases; bases with no gene match: 2. CDR3 nucleotides: TGTGCCAGCAGAGGACAGGGGGCGGAAAAACTGTTTTTT. It translates to CASRGQGAEKLFF.

The chain carries TRBV11-2 and TRBJ2-3; tentatively, D is TRBD2 (6 bases). Germline CDR1 is SGHAT and CDR2 is FQNNGV. With 4 bases removed from V and 4 bases from J, the gap between germline ends came to 18 bases. The CDR3 runs to 16 residues. CDR3 amino acids: CASSWRARTIPDTQYF. The CDR3, as DNA: TGTGCCAGCAGCTGGAGGGCGCGGACTATTCCAGATACGCAGTATTTT.